This T cell receptor (beta chain) was captured in a study of blood T cell repertoires in COVID-19. Study information: COVID-19 samples, acute and convalescent, were from the United States, Italy and Spain. T cells, B-cell-depleted T cells, or PBMCs provided the cDNA or gDNA that served as material.

Per the authors' pipeline: From reference gene primer amplification, estimates of nucleated cell counts were derived. Clones were read by immunoSEQ multiplex PCR, and TCRdb kept only the in-frame ones, dropping some. The D gene and trimming were derived from the DNA, and the V and J assignments and clone size from that table. Altogether 110,000 to 150,000 clones are present, more than 85% being singletons, with the ten largest covering roughly 2.9%. This CDR3 is 13 amino acids long. V dropped 6 bases and J dropped 2; count of bases not matched to a gene: 3. Germline CDR1 ENHRY, CDR2 SYGVKD. This clone was observed once.

This receptor was obtained from a man aged 60 to 69 with active or convalescent COVID-19. The chain has TRBV10-3 and TRBJ1-1, with 7 nucleotides matching TRBD1. The specimen was peripheral blood. CDR3 residues: CAIRGQPNTEAFF. CDR3 sequence (DNA): TGTGCCATCAGGGGACAGCCAAACACTGAAGCTTTCTTT.